These 16 T cell receptor beta chains were all obtained from the same sample, sequenced in a study of low-dose radiotherapy and immunotherapy resistance in tumors (dated by TCRdb to between 2021 and 2022). The time point label for this specimen denotes: after trial treatment. What this sample's treatment or condition label stands for: LDRT plus nivolumab, ipilimumab, low-dose cyclophosphamide and aspirin (RACIN trial). Instrument on record: Illumina HiSeq 2500. First-strand cDNA was synthesized using Superscript III and a set of TRAV- and TRBV-specific primers, so that both TCRalpha and TCRbeta chains were covered. TCRs were amplified with Phusion for approximately 20 PCR cycles using a constant-region primer together with the adapter attached to the V primers. Through fastp at Q25 and MiXCR, TCRdb rebuilt clones from the public reads, retaining in-frame beta chains. All rows with the same CDR3 protein become a single entry with the most common DNA and genes. The sample records approximately 84,000 distinct CDR3 sequences, less than 20% of which are singletons. Of the sample, 1.4% to 1.5% falls within the top ten clones.

The sequencing used PBMCs, collected after low-dose radiotherapy plus immunotherapy. The receptors here all came from a male donor with prostate cancer.

Worth noting for this clonotype: This probably arose from a read error, given a far larger clone one base away. This chain uses TRBV6-2 or TRBV6-3 with TRBJ2-1; D might be TRBD1 (5 bases). The germline V and J ends were trimmed by 5 bases and 5 bases, with 7 bases remaining between them. The CDR3 contains 12 residues. Germline assignment: CDR1 MNHEY and CDR2 SVGEGT. For the CDR3, the DNA is TGTGCCAGCAGTGACAGTCACAATGAGCAGTTCTTC. It encodes CASSDSHNEQFF.

This clonotype was counted only a few times. V is TRBV14 and J is TRBJ2-5, with D possibly TRBD1 on 6 matching bases. The CDR3 is 15 amino acids. Trimming took 3 bases from V and 4 from J, leaving 15 bases between them. Germline V lookup: CDR1 SGHDN, CDR2 FVKESK. The CDR3 coding sequence is TGTGCCAGCAGCCAGCAGAGTATCAGGGGAGAGACCCAGTACTTC. This sequence encodes CASSQQSIRGETQYF.

This clonotype occurred many times. The chain uses TRBV6-2 or TRBV6-3 and TRBJ2-2; the D is unclear. CDR3 size: 12 residues. V was pared by 8 bases and J by 6 bases, with 10 bases between. The germline CDR1 and CDR2 sequences are MNHEY and SVGEGT. CDR3: CASHNRAGELFF. CDR3 coding DNA: TGTGCCAGCCATAACCGGGCCGGGGAGCTGTTTTTT.

This clonotype has ten or more counts. The V gene is TRBV5-1, the J gene TRBJ2-5; D gene unclear. The germline V and J ends were trimmed by 4 bases and 1 base, with 5 bases remaining between them. Germline CDR1 and CDR2: SGHRS and YFSETQ. The CDR3 spans 12 residues. The CDR3 here is CASSVGQETQYF. CDR3 in DNA: TGCGCCAGCAGCGTAGGCCAAGAGACCCAGTACTTC. Together with reference TRBV5-1 and TRBJ2-5, the CDR3 gives the full variable domain: KAGVTQTPRYLIKTRGQQVTLSCSPISGHRSVSWYQQTPGQGLQFLFEYFSETQRNKGNFPGRFSGRQFSNSRSEMNVSTLELGDSALYLCASSVGQETQYFGPGTRLLVL.

This clonotype was picked up many times. This sequence joins TRBV20-1 and TRBJ2-1; D is possibly TRBD1 or TRBD2 (6 bases each). The CDR3 is made up of 15 amino acids. V was pared by 2 bases and J by 7 bases, with 18 bases between. The germline CDR1 and CDR2 sequences are DFQATT and SNEGSKA (reference sequence). In DNA form, the CDR3 reads TGCAGTGCTAGACCTCGGGGGCGTTTTAGGAATGAGCAGTTCTTC. This sequence encodes CSARPRGRFRNEQFF.

This clonotype was detected many times. The chain joins TRBV4-1 to TRBJ2-7; weak D call: TRBD1 (6 bases). The CDR3 consists of 14 residues. CDR1 and CDR2 (germline): MGHRA, YSYEKL. Trimming took off 1 base at V and 0 bases at J, with 7 bases between the two ends. CDR3 sequence (DNA): TGCGCCAGCAGCCAAGCGACAGGCTCCTACGAGCAGTACTTC. Translation: CASSQATGSYEQYF.

There are many counts of this clonotype. J is TRBJ2-3 and V is TRBV30, with 7 bases that match TRBD2. The length of the CDR3 is 15 residues. V lost 2 bases to trimming and J lost 5 bases; unmatched junction nucleotides: 10. Germline V gives CDR1 GTSNPN, CDR2 SVGIG (reference sequence). CDR3 sequence: CAWSPSGMEVDTQYF. The DNA of the CDR3 is TGTGCCTGGAGTCCCAGCGGGATGGAGGTAGATACGCAGTATTTT.

This clonotype has a count of ten or more. V and J are TRBV7-6 and TRBJ2-1; 12 bases fit TRBD1. The germline V gene encodes CDR1 SGHVS and CDR2 FNYEAQ. This CDR3 comprises 17 residues. With 4 bases clipped from V and 3 bases from J, the junction kept 7 bases outside the gene matches. CDR3 bases: TGTGCCAGCAGCTCAACCGGGACAGGGGGCAACTACAATGAGCAGTTCTTC. This gives the protein CASSSTGTGGNYNEQFF. Based on the CDR3 plus reference TRBV7-6 and TRBJ2-1, the full variable domain is GAGVSQSPRYKVTKRGQDVALRCDPISGHVSLYWYRQALGQGPEFLTYFNYEAQQDKSGLPNDRFSAERPEGSISTLTIQRTEQRDSAMYRCASSSTGTGGNYNEQFFGPGTRLTVL.

V usage is TRBV6-4 and J usage is TRBJ2-7; 10 bases fit TRBD2. With V trimmed by 2 bases and J by 1 base, 5 bases remained unmatched. Germline values: CDR1 MRHNA, CDR2 SNTAGT. The CDR3 is made up of 16 amino acids. In DNA, the CDR3 is TGTGCCAGCAGTGACAGGGCACTAGCGGGGTCCTACGAGCAGTACTTC. It encodes CASSDRALAGSYEQYF.

This clonotype has a count of ten or more. The chain links TRBV20-1 to TRBJ2-4; 7 nucleotides align to TRBD2. V lost 2 bases to trimming and J lost 7 bases; unmatched junction nucleotides: 11. This CDR3 is 15 amino acids long. The germline CDR1 and CDR2 sequences are DFQATT and SNEGSKA (reference sequence). This CDR3 reads CSARNPRGDGNIQYF. The CDR3 nucleotides read TGCAGTGCTAGAAACCCCCGGGGGGACGGGAACATTCAGTACTTC.

In its sample, this clonotype was seen many times. The chain uses TRBV29-1 and TRBJ1-2; 7 bases fit TRBD1. Trimming removed 7 bases from V and 0 bases from J; junction bases left unmatched: 8. The germline CDR1 and CDR2 sequences are SQVTM and ANQGSEA. This CDR3 spans 14 amino acids. CDR3 residues: CSARQGDPNYGYTF. The CDR3 coding sequence is TGCAGCGCGAGACAGGGAGATCCTAACTATGGCTACACCTTC.

V usage is TRBV9 and J usage is TRBJ2-2; 8 nucleotides agree with TRBD1. The ends lost 5 bases at V and 3 bases at J; junction bases unmatched: 6. This CDR3 comprises 15 residues. CDR1 and CDR2 from the germline V gene are SGDLS and YYNGEE. CDR3 residues: CASSFDRGHTGELFF. CDR3 DNA: TGTGCCAGCAGTTTTGACAGGGGTCACACCGGGGAGCTGTTTTTT.

The table lists this clonotype with many counts. This rearrangement joins TRBV20-1 to TRBJ1-2; D remains unclear. CDR3 length: 13 residues. In germline, CDR1 is DFQATT, CDR2 SNEGSKA (reference sequence). Trimming cost V 2 bases and J 6 bases, with 13 bases left between them. The CDR3 nucleotides are TGCAGTGCTAGATGGTGGGGAGCGGATGGCTACACCTTC. Residues: CSARWWGADGYTF.

The sample holds many counts of this clonotype. CDR3 sequence (DNA): TGTGCCAGCAGCTGGGACAGGCAAGAGACCCAGTACTTC. Its translation: CASSWDRQETQYF. The chain is built from TRBV11-2 and TRBJ2-5, with 8 bases that match TRBD1. The CDR3 runs 13 residues. Trimming at V came to 4 bases and at J to 2 bases, leaving 0 bases not matched to a gene. In germline, CDR1 is SGHAT, CDR2 FQNNGV. The complete variable domain, with remaining parts taken from reference TRBV11-2 and TRBJ2-5, reads EAGVAQSPRYKIIEKRQSVAFWCNPISGHATLYWYQQILGQGPKLLIQFQNNGVVDDSQLPKDRFSAERLKGVDSTLKIQPAKLEDSAVYLCASSWDRQETQYFGPGTRLLVL.

This clonotype came up a few times. This chain links TRBV24-1 with TRBJ1-5, with D perhaps TRBD1 (6 bases). V lost 4 bases, J lost 0 bases, and 12 bases lay in between. CDR3 length: 16 amino acids. Germline CDR1 KGHDR, CDR2 SFDVKD. The CDR3 sequence is CATSEGGRNSNQPQHF. As DNA, the CDR3 is TGTGCCACCAGTGAAGGGGGGCGAAATAGCAATCAGCCCCAGCATTTT.

By sample fraction, this clonotype is medium-sized. J is TRBJ2-1 and V is TRBV30, with no clear D. Germline-derived CDR1 and CDR2 are GTSNPN and SVGIG (reference sequence). The CDR3 extends over 11 amino acids. The V gene lost 4 bases and the J gene lost 13 bases, with 14 bases spanning the gap. The CDR3 bases are TGTGCCTGGACAACCCTCGGAACTCAGTTCTTC. Translated: CAWTTLGTQFF.